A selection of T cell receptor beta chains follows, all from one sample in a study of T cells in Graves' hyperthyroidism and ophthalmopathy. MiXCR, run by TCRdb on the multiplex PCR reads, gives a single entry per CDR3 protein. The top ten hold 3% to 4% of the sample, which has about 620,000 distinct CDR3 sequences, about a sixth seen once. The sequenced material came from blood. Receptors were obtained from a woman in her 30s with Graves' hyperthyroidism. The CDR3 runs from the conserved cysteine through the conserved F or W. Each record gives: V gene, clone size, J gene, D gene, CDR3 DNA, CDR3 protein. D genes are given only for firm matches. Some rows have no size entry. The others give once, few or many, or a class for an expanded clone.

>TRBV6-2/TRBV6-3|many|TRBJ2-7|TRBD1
TGTGCCAGCAGCGGACAGGAATTCAGCCACGAGCAGTACTTC
CASSGQEFSHEQYF
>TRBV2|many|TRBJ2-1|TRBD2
TGTGCCAGCAGTCTTGGGACTAGCGGGAGGGGGTTCTTC
CASSLGTSGRGFF
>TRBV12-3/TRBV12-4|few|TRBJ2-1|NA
TGTGCCAGCACCACTTGGCTGGGGACACACTACAATGAGCAGTTCTTC
CASTTWLGTHYNEQFF
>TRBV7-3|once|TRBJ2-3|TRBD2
TGTGCCAGCAGCCCCCAGGATACTAGCGGGAGCACAGATACGCAGTATTTT
CASSPQDTSGSTDTQYF
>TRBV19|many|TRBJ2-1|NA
TGTGCCAGTAGTATGGGCACATACAATGAGCAGTTCTTC
CASSMGTYNEQFF
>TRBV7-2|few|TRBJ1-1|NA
TGTGCCAGCAGCCCCGTCGGGATCATGAACACTGAAGCTTTCTTT
CASSPVGIMNTEAFF
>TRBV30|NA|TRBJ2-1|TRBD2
TGTGCCTGGTCATCGGGACTAGCGGGAGGTTACAATGAGCAGTTCTTC
CAWSSGLAGGYNEQFF
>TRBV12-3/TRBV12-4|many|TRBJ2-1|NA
TGTGCCAGCCGTCTGGGGGCCTACAATGAGCAGTTCTTC
CASRLGAYNEQFF
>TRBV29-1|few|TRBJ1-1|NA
TGCAGCGTCACAGGGTCCCATGAAGCTTTCTTT
CSVTGSHEAFF
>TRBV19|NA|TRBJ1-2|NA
TGTGCCAGTAGCCAACAGCAGTACCATGGCTACACCTTC
CASSQQQYHGYTF
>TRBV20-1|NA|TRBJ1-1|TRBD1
TGCAGTGCTAGGGGACAGGGAGGGACTGAAGCTTTCTTT
CSARGQGGTEAFF
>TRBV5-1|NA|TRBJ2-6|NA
TGTGCCAGCAGACTTCCTGGGGCCAACGTCCTGACTTTC
CASRLPGANVLTF
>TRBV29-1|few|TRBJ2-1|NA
TGCAGCGCCCGTACCAATGAGCAGTTCTTC
CSARTNEQFF
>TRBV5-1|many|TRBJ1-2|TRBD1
TGCGCCAGCAGCTTCGACAGGGAAGATGGCTACACCTTC
CASSFDREDGYTF
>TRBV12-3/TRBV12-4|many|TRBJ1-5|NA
TGTGCCAGCTCACCAACAGGGAGCCAGCCCCAGCATTTT
CASSPTGSQPQHF
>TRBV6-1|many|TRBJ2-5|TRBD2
TGTGCCAGCAGCACCACGACTAGCGGCACTCAAGAGACCCAGTACTTC
CASSTTTSGTQETQYF
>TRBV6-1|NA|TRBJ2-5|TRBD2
TGTGCCAGCAGTGATATGACTAGCGGACAAGAGACCCAGTACTTC
CASSDMTSGQETQYF
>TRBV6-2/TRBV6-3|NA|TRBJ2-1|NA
TGTGCCAGCTACCCAGCGGGTGGCAATGAGCAGTTCTTC
CASYPAGGNEQFF
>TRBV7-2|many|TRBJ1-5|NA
TGTGCCAGCAGCTTAGTAGTCGTAGGCAATCAGCCCCAGCATTTT
CASSLVVVGNQPQHF
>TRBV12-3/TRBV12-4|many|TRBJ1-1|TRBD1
TGTGCCAGCAACAGGGGGATGAACACTGAAGCTTTCTTT
CASNRGMNTEAFF
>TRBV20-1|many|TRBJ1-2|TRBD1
TGCAGTGCCCAAGGGGGCCCCGACTATGGCTACACCTTC
CSAQGGPDYGYTF
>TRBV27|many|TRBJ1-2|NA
TGTGCCAGCAGTCCATCTGGGGGGGCGAGGGGCTACACCTTC
CASSPSGGARGYTF
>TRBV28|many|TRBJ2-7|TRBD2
TGTGCCAGCAGTCCGCAACTAGCGGGAGAATACGAGCAGTACTTC
CASSPQLAGEYEQYF
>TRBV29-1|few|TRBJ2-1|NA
TGCGGCGTTGAAACACAGGGAGCTGAGCAGTTCTTC
CGVETQGAEQFF
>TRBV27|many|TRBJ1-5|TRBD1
TGTGCCAGCAGCCGAACCGGGACAGATAGCAATCAGCCCCAGCATTTT
CASSRTGTDSNQPQHF
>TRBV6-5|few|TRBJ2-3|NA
TGTGCCAGCAGTTACTCCGAGGCTACAGATACGCAGTATTTT
CASSYSEATDTQYF
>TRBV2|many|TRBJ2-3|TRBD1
TGTGCCAGCAGTGAAGACGCAGGGGGAAGGGATACGCAGTATTTT
CASSEDAGGRDTQYF
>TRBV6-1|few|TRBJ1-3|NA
TGTGCCAGCACCGGTTTACGAAACACCATATATTTT
CASTGLRNTIYF
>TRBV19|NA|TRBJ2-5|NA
TGTGCCAGTAGTGACCCCCAGCATGGAGAGACCCAGTACTTC
CASSDPQHGETQYF
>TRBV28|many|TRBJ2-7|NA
TGTGCCAGCAGTATCGGACAGAATTACGAGCAGTACTTC
CASSIGQNYEQYF
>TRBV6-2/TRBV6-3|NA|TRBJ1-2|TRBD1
TGTGCCAGCAGTGAAGACACTCCCGGGACAGAGATCTATGGCTACACCTTC
CASSEDTPGTEIYGYTF
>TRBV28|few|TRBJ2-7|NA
TGTGCCAGCAGTTCCAGGGCCATTGGATACGAGCAGTACTTC
CASSSRAIGYEQYF
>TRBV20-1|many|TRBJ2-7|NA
TGCAGTGCTAGGGACACGCGACTAGTAGGCGAGCAGTACTTC
CSARDTRLVGEQYF
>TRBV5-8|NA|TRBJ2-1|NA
TGTGCCAGCCTCATATATGAGCAGCTCTTC
CASLIYEQLF
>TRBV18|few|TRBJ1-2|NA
TGTGCCAGCTCACCAAACAGGGTAAACGATGGCTACACCTTC
CASSPNRVNDGYTF
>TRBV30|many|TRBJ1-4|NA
TGTGCCTGGAACATGATTAATGAAAAACTGTTTTTT
CAWNMINEKLFF
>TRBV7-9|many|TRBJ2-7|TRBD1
TGTGCCAGCAGCCAGGCTACCGGGACAGGGAGCTCCTACGAGCAGTACTTC
CASSQATGTGSSYEQYF
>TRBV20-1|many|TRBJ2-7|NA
TGCAGTGCTAGAGAGGGCAGAGGCTTTGGGAAGCAGTACTTC
CSAREGRGFGKQYF
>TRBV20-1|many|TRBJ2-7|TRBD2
TGCAGTGCTACCGGGACTAGCGGAACCCCCAAGGTTTCCTACGAGCAGTACTTC
CSATGTSGTPKVSYEQYF
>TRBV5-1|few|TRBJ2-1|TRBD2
TGCGCCAGCAGCTCCGAACCGACTAGCGGCTACAATGAGCAGTTCTTC
CASSSEPTSGYNEQFF
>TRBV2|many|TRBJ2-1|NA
TGTGCCAGCAGCCGACAGGGAGGGGTCTACAATGAGCAGTTCTTC
CASSRQGGVYNEQFF
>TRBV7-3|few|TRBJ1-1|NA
TGTGCCAGCAGCTTAGCAGGGGATGGGACTGAAGCTTTCTTT
CASSLAGDGTEAFF
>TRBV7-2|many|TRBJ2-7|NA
TGTGCCAGCAGCTTAGGACATAGCTCCTACGAGCAGTACTTC
CASSLGHSSYEQYF
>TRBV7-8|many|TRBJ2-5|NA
TGTGCCAGCAGCTTAATCCGTCAAGAGACCCAGTACTTC
CASSLIRQETQYF
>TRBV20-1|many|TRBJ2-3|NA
TGCAGTGTTATTTATCCGGAGGGCGCAGATACGCAGTATTTT
CSVIYPEGADTQYF
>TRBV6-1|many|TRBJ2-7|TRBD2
TGTGCCAGCAACAAAATGGTAGCGGGAGCCTTCCGCGAGCAGTACTTC
CASNKMVAGAFREQYF